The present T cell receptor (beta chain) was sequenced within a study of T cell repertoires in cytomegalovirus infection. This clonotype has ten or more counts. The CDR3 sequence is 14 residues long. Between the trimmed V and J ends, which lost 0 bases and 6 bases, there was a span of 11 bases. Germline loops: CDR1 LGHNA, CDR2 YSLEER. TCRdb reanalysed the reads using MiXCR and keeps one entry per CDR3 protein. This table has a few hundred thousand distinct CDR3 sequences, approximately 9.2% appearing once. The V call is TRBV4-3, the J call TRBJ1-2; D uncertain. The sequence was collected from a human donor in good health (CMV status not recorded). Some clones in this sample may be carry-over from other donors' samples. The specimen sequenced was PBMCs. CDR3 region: CASSQDQARDGYTF. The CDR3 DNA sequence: TGCGCCAGCAGCCAAGATCAAGCTCGCGATGGCTACACCTTC.